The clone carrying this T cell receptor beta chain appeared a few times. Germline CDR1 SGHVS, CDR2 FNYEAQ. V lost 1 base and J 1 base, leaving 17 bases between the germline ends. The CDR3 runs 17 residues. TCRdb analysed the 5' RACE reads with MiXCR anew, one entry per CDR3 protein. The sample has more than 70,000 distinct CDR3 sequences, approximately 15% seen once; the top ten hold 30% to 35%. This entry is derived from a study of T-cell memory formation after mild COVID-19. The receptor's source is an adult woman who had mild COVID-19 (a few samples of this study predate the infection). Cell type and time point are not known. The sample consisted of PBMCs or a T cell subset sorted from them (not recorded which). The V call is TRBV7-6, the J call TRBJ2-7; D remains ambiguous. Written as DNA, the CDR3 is TGTGCCAGCAGCTTAGGTCCCCCCGCAGGACCGTCCTACGAGCAGTACTTC. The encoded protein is CASSLGPPAGPSYEQYF.